This T cell receptor (beta chain) is drawn from a study of somatic mutations in cytotoxic T cells in rheumatoid arthritis. Study-wide findings and caveats: Neither rheumatoid arthritis patients nor age-matched healthy controls had significantly different CD8+ T-cell clonality from the other group. In rheumatoid arthritis patients, the slight underrepresentation of TRBV07 was not adjusted for multiple comparisons. Nobody had found out which antigens the expanded CD8+ clones targeted.

Clones were sequenced by immunoSEQ multiplex PCR, and TCRdb holds only the in-frame ones, with some missing. The sample holds almost 9,000 clones; approximately 75% are singletons and the top ten take 4% to 6%. Trimming left V 3 bases short and J 5 bases short, with 9 bases between. The CDR3 is made up of 13 amino acids. The V gene's germline CDR1 is MNHNS and CDR2 SASEGT. Notes on this clone: Its matching antigen is unknown.

The rearrangement joins TRBV6-1 to TRBJ2-3; no reliable D call. The receptor comes from an adult with rheumatoid arthritis. The sample was CD8+ T cells sorted from blood. The CDR3 protein is CASSESWGDTQYF. CDR3 DNA sequence: TGTGCCAGCAGTGAGTCCTGGGGAGATACGCAGTATTTT.